This is a list of T cell receptor beta chains from one sample in a study of graft-versus-host responses after intestinal transplantation. Clones were read by immunoSEQ multiplex PCR, and TCRdb kept only the in-frame ones, dropping some. The sample yields approximately 85,000 clones, 85% to 95% seen once. Antigens of these TCRs are unknown. The sequenced sample was unstimulated CD8+ T cells sorted from spleen or lymph node cells, obtained before transplant. Source of these receptors: a human donor who was the organ donor for an intestinal transplant. Both conserved end residues are part of each CDR3. A D gene is named only where the DNA matches it firmly. Some rows mark clone size as missing; the rest say once, few, many or name a class of expanded clone.

j_gene | abundance | v_gene | d_gene | CDR3nt | CDR3aa
TRBJ2-7 | NA | TRBV7-8 | NA | TGTGCCAGCAGCTCCAGGGGGGTCCACGAGCAGTACTTC | CASSSRGVHEQYF
TRBJ2-7 | NA | TRBV10-1 | NA | TGCGCCAGCAGCTTCCAGGAACCCTCCTACGAGCAGTACTTC | CASSFQEPSYEQYF
TRBJ2-7 | NA | TRBV27 | TRBD1 | TGTGCCAGCAGGAATGGGACAGGGCTGTTATACGAGCAGTACTTC | CASRNGTGLLYEQYF
TRBJ1-1 | NA | TRBV19 | NA | TGTGCCAGTAGCGAATTGGGCAGGGGATACTTT | CASSELGRGYF
TRBJ1-6 | few | TRBV6-1 | TRBD1 | TGTGCCAGCAGTGAAGAAGTTACAGGGGCGGATTCACCCCTCCACTTT | CASSEEVTGADSPLHF
TRBJ2-1 | NA | TRBV11-3 | TRBD2 | TGTGCCAGCAGCCCTCCGGTAGCGGGAGGGCCGCATGAGCAGTTCTTC | CASSPPVAGGPHEQFF
TRBJ2-7 | once | TRBV6-6 | NA | TGTGCCAGCAGAAAGATGAGGGCCTACGAGCAGTACTTC | CASRKMRAYEQYF
TRBJ2-7 | NA | TRBV9 | NA | TGTGCCAGCAGCGCAGGAGGGAAAGGATCGACTCCCTACGAGCAGTACTTC | CASSAGGKGSTPYEQYF
TRBJ2-7 | NA | TRBV14 | NA | TGTGCCAGCAGTGTGGGGGAGGTTCCCTCGGGCGAGCAGTACTTC | CASSVGEVPSGEQYF
TRBJ2-1 | NA | TRBV5-4 | NA | TGTGCCAGCAGCCTACATGGTGGGGCTGAGCAGTTCTTC | CASSLHGGAEQFF